The text below deals with one TCR beta chain. Its target is unknown. Trimming removed 6 bases from V and 6 bases from J, with 7 bases in between. Germline loops: CDR1 SNHLY, CDR2 FYNNEI. This CDR3 is built from 11 residues. Use of 60 Vbeta and 13 Jbeta primers characterized the PCR. The table came from immunoSEQ multiplex PCR; TCRdb's copy has only in-frame clones and leaves some out. The sample comprises over 150,000 clones, 65% to 80% of which are singletons, and 3.5% to 5.5% rests with the top ten. This entry is derived from a study of cytomegalovirus exposure and HLA in healthy donors. Findings and limits, study-wide: In a later analysis, approximately 15,000 TCR beta sequences were associated with HLA alleles at 0.05 false discovery rate. Sequence variants that were highly shared formed a cluster that was likely a sequencing artifact. Based on reports, TCR beta sequences accurately predicted HLA-A and HLA-B alleles for most subjects.

V usage is TRBV2 and J usage is TRBJ2-3; D gene ambiguous. The sample comprised PBMCs. This sequence originates from a man aged 40-55 years in good health and CMV-seronegative. CDR3 nucleotide sequence: TGTGCCAGCAGCCTTCGGGATACGCAGTATTTT. The encoded protein is CASSLRDTQYF.